This entry is about one T cell receptor beta chain. The target antigen is unknown. Stated time point: cycle 4 day 1 (C4D1), after five to seven weeks of nivolumab. With no exception, relapse followed autologous stem cell transplantation in all patients, and brentuximab vedotin exposure varied. Best responses were complete response, partial response or progressive disease. The V gene's germline CDR1 is SEHNR and CDR2 FQNEAQ (reference sequence). The CDR3 consists of 15 residues. V shed 5 bases and J shed 3 bases, with 14 bases lying between them. This record belongs to a study of PD-1 blockade in classical Hodgkin lymphoma. General study points: Compared with baseline, CD4+ but not CD8+ TCR diversity had risen significantly by C4D1. Baseline TCR diversity was reportedly lower in newly diagnosed patients than healthy donors.

Using immunoSEQ multiplex PCR, the repertoire was profiled, and TCRdb retains in-frame clones only, with some absent. The sample records about 16,000 clones, 80% to 90% being singletons. The chain joins TRBV7-9 to TRBJ1-3; D perhaps matches TRBD1 (5 bases). The TCR sequence derives from a human donor with classical Hodgkin lymphoma. This specimen consisted of peripheral blood mononuclear cells (PBMCs), obtained before the fourth cycle of nivolumab. The CDR3 DNA reads TGTGCCAGCAGCCCGGGGCCGACAGTTGGAAACACCATATATTTT. It encodes CASSPGPTVGNTIYF.